This entry describes one T cell receptor beta chain. The data are from a study of CD8+ T cells in alopecia areata. V gave up 5 bases and J gave up 3 bases, with 17 bases separating them. Germline CDR1 is SNHLY and CDR2 is FYNNEI. The CDR3 spans 16 residues. Extracted RNA was reverse transcribed, and the resulting cDNA served as sequencing template. Profiling relied on immunoSEQ multiplex PCR, and the TCRdb table lists in-frame clones only, not all of them. Of 160,000 or so clones listed, 50% to 75% are singletons. Treatment given: oral pan-JAK inhibitor, 5-10 mg twice daily. This chain connects TRBV2 to TRBJ1-3; a weak D match, TRBD1 (6 bases). This clonotype was sampled from a human donor with alopecia areata. Sequencing used CD4+ T cells sorted from blood, obtained between weeks 55 and 65, from a patient treated with tofacitinib. This CDR3 reads CASSRRADRNGNTIYF. The CDR3 coding sequence is TGTGCCAGCAGTCGACGAGCGGACAGAAATGGAAACACCATATATTTT.